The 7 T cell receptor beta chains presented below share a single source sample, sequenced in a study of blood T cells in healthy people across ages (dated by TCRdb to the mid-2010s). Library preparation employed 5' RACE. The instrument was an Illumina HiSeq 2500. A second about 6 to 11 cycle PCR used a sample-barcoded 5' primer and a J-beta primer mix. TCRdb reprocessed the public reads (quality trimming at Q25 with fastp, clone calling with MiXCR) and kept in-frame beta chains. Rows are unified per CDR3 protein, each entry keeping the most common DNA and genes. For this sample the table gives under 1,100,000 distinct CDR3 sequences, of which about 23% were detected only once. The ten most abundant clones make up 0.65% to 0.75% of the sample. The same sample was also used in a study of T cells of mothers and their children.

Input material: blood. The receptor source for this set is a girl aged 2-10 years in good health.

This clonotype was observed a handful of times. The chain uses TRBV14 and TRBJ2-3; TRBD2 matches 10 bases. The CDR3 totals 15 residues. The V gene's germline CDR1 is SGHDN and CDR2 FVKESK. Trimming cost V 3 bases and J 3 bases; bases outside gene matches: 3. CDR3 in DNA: TGTGCCAGCAGCCATTATAGCGGGAGGACAGATACGCAGTATTTT. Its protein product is CASSHYSGRTDTQYF.

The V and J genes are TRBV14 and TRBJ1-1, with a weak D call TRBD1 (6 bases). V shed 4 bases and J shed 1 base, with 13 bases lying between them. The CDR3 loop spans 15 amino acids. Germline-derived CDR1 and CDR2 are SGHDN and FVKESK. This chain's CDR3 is CASSLWTAENTEAFF. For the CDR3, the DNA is TGTGCCAGCAGCCTGTGGACAGCAGAGAACACTGAAGCTTTCTTT.

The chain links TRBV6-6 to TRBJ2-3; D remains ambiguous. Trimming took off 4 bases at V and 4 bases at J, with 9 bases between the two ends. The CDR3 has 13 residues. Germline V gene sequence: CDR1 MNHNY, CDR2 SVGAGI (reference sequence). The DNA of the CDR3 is TGTGCCAGCAGTTTACTTCCCCCAGATACGCAGTATTTT. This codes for CASSLLPPDTQYF.

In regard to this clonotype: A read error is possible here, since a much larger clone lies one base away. The CDR3 loop is CASSDPAGGEETQYF. CDR3 bases: TGTGCCAGCAGCGACCCAGCAGGGGGCGAAGAGACCCAGTACTTC. V is TRBV9 and J is TRBJ2-5; 8 nucleotides line up with TRBD1. V shed 3 bases and J 3 bases; nucleotides not matched to a gene: 7. The CDR3 length is 15 residues. From germline, CDR1 is SGDLS and CDR2 YYNGEE.

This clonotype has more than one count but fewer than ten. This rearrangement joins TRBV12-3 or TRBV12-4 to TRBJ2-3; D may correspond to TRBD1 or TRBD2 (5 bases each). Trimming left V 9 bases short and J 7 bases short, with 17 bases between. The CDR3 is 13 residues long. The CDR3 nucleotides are TGTGCCAGATCGCTGGGGACGGCAAATACGCAGTATTTT. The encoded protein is CARSLGTANTQYF.

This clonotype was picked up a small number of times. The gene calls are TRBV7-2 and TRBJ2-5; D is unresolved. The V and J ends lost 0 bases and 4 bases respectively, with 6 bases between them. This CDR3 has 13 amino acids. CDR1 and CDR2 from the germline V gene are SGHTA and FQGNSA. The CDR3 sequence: CASSLAVGETQYF. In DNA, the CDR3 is TGTGCCAGCAGCTTAGCAGTAGGAGAGACCCAGTACTTC.

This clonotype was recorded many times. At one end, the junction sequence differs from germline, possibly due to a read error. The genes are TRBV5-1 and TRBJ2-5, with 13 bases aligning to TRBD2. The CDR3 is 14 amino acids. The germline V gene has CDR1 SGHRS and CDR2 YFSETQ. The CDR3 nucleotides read TGTGCCAGCAGCGGACTAGCGGGGGAAGAGACCCAGTACTTC. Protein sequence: CASSGLAGEETQYF.